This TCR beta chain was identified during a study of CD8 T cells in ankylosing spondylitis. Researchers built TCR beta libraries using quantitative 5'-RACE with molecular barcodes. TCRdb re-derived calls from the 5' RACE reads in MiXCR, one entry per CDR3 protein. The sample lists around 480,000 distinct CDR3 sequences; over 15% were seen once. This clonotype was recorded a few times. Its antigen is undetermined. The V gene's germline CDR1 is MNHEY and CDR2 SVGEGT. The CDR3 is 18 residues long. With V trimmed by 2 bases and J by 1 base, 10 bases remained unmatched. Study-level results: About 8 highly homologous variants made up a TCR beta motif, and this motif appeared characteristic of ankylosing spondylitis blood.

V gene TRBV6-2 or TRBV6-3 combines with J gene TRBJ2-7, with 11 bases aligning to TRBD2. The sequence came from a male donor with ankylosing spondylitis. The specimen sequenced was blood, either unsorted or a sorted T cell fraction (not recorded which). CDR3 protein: CASSYPFRTSGRSYEQYF. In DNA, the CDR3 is TGTGCCAGCAGTTACCCCTTTCGAACTAGCGGGAGATCCTACGAGCAGTACTTC.